A selection of T cell receptor beta chains follows, all from one sample in a study of T-cell reconstitution after alpha-beta-depleted transplantation in children. TCRdb recomputed calls from the PCR reads with MiXCR, one row per CDR3 protein. The sample includes a few hundred thousand distinct CDR3 sequences, 10% to 15% seen only once; the top ten take 2.2%. The sequenced sample was PBMCs, mostly from graft donor cells, obtained 360 days after TCRalphabeta/CD19-depleted stem cell transplant. These receptors were obtained from a male patient younger than 18 who had a stem cell transplant for acute myeloid leukemia, so the T cells may come from the graft donor. CDR3s include the opening cysteine and the closing phenylalanine or tryptophan. The order of the fields is clone size, V gene, J gene, D gene, CDR3 length, CDR3 protein, CDR3 DNA. D genes are given only for firm matches. For some rows the clone size is stated as once, few or many, or as a class when expanded; others skip it.

.	TRBV12-5	TRBJ2-2	.	15	CASGLYLTSPGELFF	TGTGCTAGTGGTTTGTATCTCACTTCTCCCGGGGAGCTGTTTTTT
.	TRBV12-3/TRBV12-4	TRBJ1-6	.	9	CASSSPLHF	TGTGCCAGCAGCTCACCCCTCCACTTT
.	TRBV12-3/TRBV12-4	TRBJ1-2	.	10	CASSLNGYTF	TGTGCCAGCAGTTTAAATGGCTACACCTTC
few	TRBV6-2/TRBV6-3	TRBJ1-5	.	17	CASSKSITLWGNQPQHF	TGTGCCAGCAGTAAGTCTATAACACTTTGGGGCAATCAGCCCCAGCATTTT
.	TRBV18	TRBJ2-1	.	18	CASSPRRGVREIYNEQFF	TGTGCCAGCTCACCAAGAAGGGGGGTGCGGGAGATATACAATGAGCAGTTCTTC
.	TRBV5-1	TRBJ2-6	.	15	CASSLSSSGANVLTF	TGCGCCAGCAGCCTAAGCAGCTCTGGGGCCAACGTCCTGACTTTC
many	TRBV4-3	TRBJ2-1	.	14	CASSQRGNYNEQFF	TGCGCCAGCAGCCAACGCGGAAACTACAATGAGCAGTTCTTC
.	TRBV6-5	TRBJ2-7	.	18	CASSLAHGLGGLSYEQYF	TGTGCCAGCAGTTTAGCCCATGGACTAGGGGGCCTCTCCTACGAGCAGTACTTC
few	TRBV4-2	TRBJ2-3	TRBD2	18	CASSQDKLAGPSTDTQYF	TGTGCCAGCAGCCAAGATAAGCTAGCGGGGCCTAGCACAGATACGCAGTATTTT
.	TRBV27	TRBJ2-3	.	14	CASSSRGTTDTQYF	TGTGCCAGCAGTTCGAGGGGTACCACAGATACGCAGTATTTT
.	TRBV5-1	TRBJ2-1	TRBD2	18	CASSFGGTSGSRNNEQFF	TGCGCCAGCAGCTTTGGGGGGACTAGCGGGAGTAGGAACAATGAGCAGTTCTTC
many	TRBV28	TRBJ1-4	.	14	CASGRLGLDEKLFF	TGTGCCAGCGGGAGGCTAGGGTTGGATGAAAAACTGTTTTTT
.	TRBV12-3/TRBV12-4	TRBJ2-1	TRBD2	16	CTSSPRGVAGVSEQFF	TGTACCAGCAGTCCCCGGGGGGTAGCGGGAGTAAGTGAGCAGTTCTTC
.	TRBV6-5	TRBJ2-5	.	13	CASSYPGTETQYF	TGTGCCAGCAGTTACCCGGGTACGGAGACCCAGTACTTC
few	TRBV28	TRBJ2-7	TRBD1	15	CASSPGTGFSYEQYF	TGTGCCAGCAGCCCCGGGACAGGGTTCTCCTACGAGCAGTACTTC
.	TRBV7-8	TRBJ2-5	.	12	CASSLVLKTQYF	TGTGCCAGCAGCTTAGTCTTGAAGACCCAGTACTTC
many	TRBV15	TRBJ2-7	.	16	CATSRDRARGGYEQYF	TGTGCCACCAGCAGAGATCGGGCCAGGGGGGGCTACGAGCAGTACTTC
few	TRBV5-5	TRBJ2-7	TRBD2	15	CASSFTSGIPYEQYF	TGTGCCAGCAGCTTTACTAGCGGGATACCCTACGAGCAGTACTTC
few	TRBV12-3/TRBV12-4	TRBJ2-4	TRBD1	16	CASSFPGQGDPNIQYF	TGTGCCAGCAGTTTCCCGGGACAGGGGGACCCGAACATTCAGTACTTC
few	TRBV20-1	TRBJ1-2	TRBD1	13	CSAPGTGGNGYTF	TGCAGTGCTCCCGGGACAGGGGGAAATGGCTACACCTTC
.	TRBV4-2	TRBJ2-2	TRBD2	16	CASSQEGTSYTGELFF	TGTGCCAGCAGCCAAGAGGGGACTAGTTACACCGGGGAGCTGTTTTTT
.	TRBV11-2	TRBJ2-3	TRBD2	17	CASSFSPERGAIDTQYF	TGTGCCAGCAGCTTTAGCCCCGAGCGGGGGGCCATAGATACGCAGTATTTT
.	TRBV7-2	TRBJ2-3	.	16	CASSFGGAASTDTQYF	TGTGCCAGCAGCTTCGGCGGAGCCGCGAGCACAGATACGCAGTATTTT
many	TRBV5-6	TRBJ2-1	TRBD2	16	CASSLPGLAGDNEQFF	TGTGCCAGCAGCCTACCGGGACTAGCGGGAGACAATGAGCAGTTCTTC
few	TRBV20-1	TRBJ2-1	.	11	CSASRRNEQFF	TGCAGTGCTAGTCGGCGCAATGAGCAGTTCTTC
.	TRBV30	TRBJ2-7	TRBD1	13	CAWSFTTGYEQYF	TGTGCCTGGAGTTTTACGACAGGGTACGAGCAGTACTTC